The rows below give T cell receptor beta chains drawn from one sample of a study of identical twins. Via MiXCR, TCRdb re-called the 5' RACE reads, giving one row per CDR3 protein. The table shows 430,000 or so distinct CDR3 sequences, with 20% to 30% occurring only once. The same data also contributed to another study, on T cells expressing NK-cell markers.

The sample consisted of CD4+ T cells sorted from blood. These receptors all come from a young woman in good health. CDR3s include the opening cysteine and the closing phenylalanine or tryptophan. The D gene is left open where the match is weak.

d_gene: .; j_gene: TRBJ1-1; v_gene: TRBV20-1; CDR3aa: CSARLGGSATEAFF
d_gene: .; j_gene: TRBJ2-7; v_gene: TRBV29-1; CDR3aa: CSGRDWTYEQYF
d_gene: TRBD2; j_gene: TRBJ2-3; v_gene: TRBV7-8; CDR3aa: CASSLRFTSGRADTQYF
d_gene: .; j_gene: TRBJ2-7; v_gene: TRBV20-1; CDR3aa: CSASFGYTYEQYF
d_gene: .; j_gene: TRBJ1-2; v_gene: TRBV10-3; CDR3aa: CAIREWQTYGYTF
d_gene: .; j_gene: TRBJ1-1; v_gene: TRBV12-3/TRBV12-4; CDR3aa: CASSFGKGWDTEAFF
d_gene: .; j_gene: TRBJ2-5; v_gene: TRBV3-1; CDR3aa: CASSAQQETQYF
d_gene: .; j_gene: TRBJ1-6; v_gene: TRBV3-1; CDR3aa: CASSQVIDSPLHF
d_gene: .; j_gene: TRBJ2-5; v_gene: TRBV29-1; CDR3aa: CSVSQGTQETQYF
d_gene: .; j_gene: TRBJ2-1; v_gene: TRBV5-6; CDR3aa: CASSSGRVSEQFF
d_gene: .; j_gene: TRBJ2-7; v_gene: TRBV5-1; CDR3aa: CASSYPTGTREQYF
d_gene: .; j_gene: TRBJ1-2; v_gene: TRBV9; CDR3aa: CASSVGAGVEGYTF
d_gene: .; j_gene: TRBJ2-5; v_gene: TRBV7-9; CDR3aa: CASSLNEGETQYF
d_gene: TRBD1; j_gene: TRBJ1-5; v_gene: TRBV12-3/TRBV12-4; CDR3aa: CASSLQGGDQPQHF
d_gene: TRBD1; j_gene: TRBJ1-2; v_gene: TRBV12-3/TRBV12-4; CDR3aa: CASRTRGNYGYTF
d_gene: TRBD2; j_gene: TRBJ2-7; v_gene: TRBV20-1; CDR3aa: CSASGLAGGVREQYF
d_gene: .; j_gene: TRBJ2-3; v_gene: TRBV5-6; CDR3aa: CASSPALDTQYF
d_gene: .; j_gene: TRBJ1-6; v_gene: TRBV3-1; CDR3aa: CASSPRSRQLHNSPLHF
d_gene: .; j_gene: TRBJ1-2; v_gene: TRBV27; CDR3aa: CASRPLNPYYGYTF
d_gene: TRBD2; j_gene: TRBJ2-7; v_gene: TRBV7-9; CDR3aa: CASSIIPTSGEPGEQYF
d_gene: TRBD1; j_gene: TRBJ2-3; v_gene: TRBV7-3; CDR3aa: CASSRGGRTDTQYF
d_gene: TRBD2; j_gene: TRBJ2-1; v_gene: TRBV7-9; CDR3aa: CASSLYIGTSGNEQFF
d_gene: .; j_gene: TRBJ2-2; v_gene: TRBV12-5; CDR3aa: CASGSDSNTGELFF
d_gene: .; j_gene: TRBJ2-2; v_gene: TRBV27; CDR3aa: CASSFVAGELFF
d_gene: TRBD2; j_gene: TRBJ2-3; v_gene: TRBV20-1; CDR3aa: CSGTGLAERGTDTQYF
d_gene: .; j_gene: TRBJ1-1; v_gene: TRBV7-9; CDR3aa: CASIPHSGGTEAFF
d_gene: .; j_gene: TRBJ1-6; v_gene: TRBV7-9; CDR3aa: CATSFINSPLHF
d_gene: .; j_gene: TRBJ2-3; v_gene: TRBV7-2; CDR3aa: CASSLAVNQIATQYF
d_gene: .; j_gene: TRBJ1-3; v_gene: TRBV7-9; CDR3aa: CASSSGISGNTIYF
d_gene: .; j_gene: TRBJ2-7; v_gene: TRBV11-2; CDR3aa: CASSQISQGSYEQYF
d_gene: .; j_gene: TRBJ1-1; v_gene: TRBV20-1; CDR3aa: CSARASGVNTEAFF
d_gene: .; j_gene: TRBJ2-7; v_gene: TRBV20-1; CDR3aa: CSAFDQAYEQYF
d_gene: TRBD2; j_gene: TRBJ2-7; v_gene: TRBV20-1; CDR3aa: CSAKVGTSGLEQYF
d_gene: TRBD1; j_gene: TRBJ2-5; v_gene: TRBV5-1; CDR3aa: CASSGDRGHETQYF
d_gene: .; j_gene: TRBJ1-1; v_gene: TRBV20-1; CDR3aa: CSARAAQGRTEAFF
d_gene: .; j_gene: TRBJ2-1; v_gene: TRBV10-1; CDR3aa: CASSESARGLYNEQFF
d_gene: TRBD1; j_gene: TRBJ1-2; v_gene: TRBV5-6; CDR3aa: CASSLYGTVANYGYTF
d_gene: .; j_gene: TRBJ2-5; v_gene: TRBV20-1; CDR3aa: CSAGGERTQYF
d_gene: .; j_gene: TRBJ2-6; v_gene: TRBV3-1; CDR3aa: CASSQGTNVLTF
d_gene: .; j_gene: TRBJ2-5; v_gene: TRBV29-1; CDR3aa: CSVGLRGRPETQYF
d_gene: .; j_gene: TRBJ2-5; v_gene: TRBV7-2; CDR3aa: CASSYGLHQETQYF
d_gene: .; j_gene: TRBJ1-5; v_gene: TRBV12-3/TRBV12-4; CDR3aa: CASSLKVLGGVGQPQHF
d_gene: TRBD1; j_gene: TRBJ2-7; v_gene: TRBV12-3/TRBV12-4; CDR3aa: CASTRDSHYEQYF
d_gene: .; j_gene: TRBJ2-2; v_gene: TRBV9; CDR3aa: CASSVIGLLTNTGELFF
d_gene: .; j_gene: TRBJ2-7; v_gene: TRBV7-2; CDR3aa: CASSLEAGQPYEQYF
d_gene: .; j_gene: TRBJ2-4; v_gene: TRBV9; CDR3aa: CASSVGQYEGNIQYF
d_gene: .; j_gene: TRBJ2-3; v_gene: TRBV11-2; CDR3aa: CASSSGLFTDTQYF
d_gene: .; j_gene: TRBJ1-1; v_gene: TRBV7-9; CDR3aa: CASSLSATGNTEAFF